Reported below is one TCR beta chain. J was trimmed by 1 base and V by 3 bases; bases with no gene match: 3. Germline V gene data show CDR1 as LNHDA and CDR2 as SQIVND (reference sequence). This CDR3 contains 15 residues. These data come from a study of shared clonotypes between healthy human individuals. Naive CD8 cells lacked CD45RO, underwent positive selection for CCR7 and left out terminally differentiated effector memory CD45RA+ cells. TCRdb's copy holds only in-frame clones and misses some; the assay was immunoSEQ multiplex PCR. The table records hundreds of thousands of clones, 90% to 97% of them present only once.

This TCR was sampled from a man aged 25 to 45 in good health. This rearrangement joins TRBV19 to TRBJ2-7, with 10 bases matching TRBD2. Source material: naive CD8+ T cells sorted from blood. The chain's CDR3 is CASSIYSGRSYEQYF. As DNA, the CDR3 is TGTGCCAGTAGTATTTATAGCGGGAGGTCCTACGAGCAGTACTTC.